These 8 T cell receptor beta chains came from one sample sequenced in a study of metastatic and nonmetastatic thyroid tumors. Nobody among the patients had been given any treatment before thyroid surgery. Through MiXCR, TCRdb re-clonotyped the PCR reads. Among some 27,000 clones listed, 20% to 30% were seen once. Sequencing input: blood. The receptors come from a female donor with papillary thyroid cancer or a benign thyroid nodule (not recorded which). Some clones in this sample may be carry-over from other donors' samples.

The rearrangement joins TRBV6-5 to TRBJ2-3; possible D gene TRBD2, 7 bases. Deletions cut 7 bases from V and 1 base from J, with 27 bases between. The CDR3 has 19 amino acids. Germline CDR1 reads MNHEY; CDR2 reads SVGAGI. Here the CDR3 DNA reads TGTGCCAGCATGGGGGGGCCATCGGGAGTTTCTCTCCGCACAGATACGCAGTATTTT. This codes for CASMGGPSGVSLRTDTQYF.

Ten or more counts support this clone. CDR3 amino acids: CAWSPLAGAGDTQYF. The CDR3 DNA sequence: TGTGCCTGGAGTCCATTAGCGGGAGCTGGAGATACGCAGTATTTT. The rearrangement joins TRBV30 to TRBJ2-3; 9 bases line up with TRBD2. Germline V gene lookup returns CDR1 GTSNPN and CDR2 SVGIG (reference sequence). The CDR3 has 15 residues. The J segment lost 5 bases and the V segment lost 2 bases, leaving 8 bases of the junction unmatched.

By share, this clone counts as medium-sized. This chain's CDR3 is CASSLDRGIYEQYF. CDR3 in DNA: TGTGCCAGCAGCTTAGATCGGGGGATCTACGAGCAGTACTTC. The rearrangement uses TRBV11-3 and TRBJ2-7; perhaps TRBD2 as D (6 bases). V was shortened by 0 bases and J by 3 bases, with 9 bases between the two germline ends. CDR1 SGHNT and CDR2 YENEEA come from the germline V gene. There are 14 residues in the CDR3.

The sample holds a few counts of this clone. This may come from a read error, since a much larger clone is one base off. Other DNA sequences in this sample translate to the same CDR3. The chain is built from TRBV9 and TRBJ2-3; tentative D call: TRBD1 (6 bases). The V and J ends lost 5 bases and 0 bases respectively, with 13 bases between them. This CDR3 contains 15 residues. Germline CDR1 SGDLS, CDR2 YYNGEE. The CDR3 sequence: CASRYRDTSTDTQYF. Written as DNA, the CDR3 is TGTGCCAGCAGGTACCGGGACACCAGCACAGATACGCAGTATTTT.

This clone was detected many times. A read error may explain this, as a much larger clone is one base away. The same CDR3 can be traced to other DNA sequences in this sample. The CDR3 region is CSARDGTVLGEADTQYF. The CDR3 nucleotides are TGCAGTGCTAGAGATGGGACGGTGCTGGGGGAAGCAGATACGCAGTATTTT. The chain carries TRBV20-1 and TRBJ2-3; D assignment may be TRBD1 or TRBD2 (5 bases each). CDR3 length: 17 amino acids. Trimming cost V 0 bases and J 4 bases, with 20 bases left between them. The V gene's germline CDR1 is DFQATT and CDR2 SNEGSKA (reference sequence).

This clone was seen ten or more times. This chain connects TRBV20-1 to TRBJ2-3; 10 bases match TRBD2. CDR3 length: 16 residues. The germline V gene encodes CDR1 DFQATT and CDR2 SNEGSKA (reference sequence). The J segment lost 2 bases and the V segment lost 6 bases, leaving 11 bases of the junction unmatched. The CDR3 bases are TGCAGTGCAAGTAAGAGACTAGCGGGTACCACAGATACGCAGTATTTT. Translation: CSASKRLAGTTDTQYF.

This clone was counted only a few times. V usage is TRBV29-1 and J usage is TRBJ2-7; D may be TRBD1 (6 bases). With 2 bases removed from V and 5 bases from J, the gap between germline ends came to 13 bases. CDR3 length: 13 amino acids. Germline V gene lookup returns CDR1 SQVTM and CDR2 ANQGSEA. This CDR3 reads CSVETGQTHEQYF. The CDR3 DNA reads TGCAGCGTTGAAACAGGACAGACCCACGAGCAGTACTTC.

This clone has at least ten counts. CDR3 region: CAISESHGVGQETQYF. The CDR3 DNA follows: TGTGCCATCAGTGAGTCGCACGGTGTGGGCCAAGAGACCCAGTACTTC. The chain combines TRBV10-3 with TRBJ2-5; no clear D. The V gene's germline CDR1 is ENHRY and CDR2 SYGVKD. Trimming removed 0 bases at V and 1 base at J, with 12 bases between. There are 16 residues in the CDR3.